The 20 T cell receptor beta chains below all came from one sample that was sequenced in a study of blood T cell repertoires in COVID-19 (dated by TCRdb to about 2020). Library preparation was by the immunoSEQ multiplex PCR assay. The source is immuneACCESS, and TCRdb retained only in-frame sequences with V and J called. Part of the clones is not carried over; for the studies checked, unresolved V genes explain less than half of this, and the remainder is unexplained. The sample includes nearly 250,000 clones, with roughly nine tenths observed a single time. The ten largest clonotypes hold about 1.6% of the sample. The sequenced material came from peripheral blood. Receptors were obtained from a woman aged 55-70 years who had recovered from COVID-19.

V is TRBV5-6 and J is TRBJ2-7, with D tentatively TRBD1 (6 bases). The CDR3 loop spans 14 amino acids. The ends were cut back, 4 bases at V and 6 bases at J, with 17 bases in the middle. CDR1 is SGHDT and CDR2 is YYEEEE in the germline V gene. DNA of the CDR3: TGTGCCAGCAGCGGGTTAGGGGGATTCGCCGAGCAGTACTTC. Encoded protein: CASSGLGGFAEQYF.

This clone was observed a handful of times. This sequence joins TRBV3-1 (or the pseudogene TRBV3-2) and TRBJ1-2; TRBD1 aligns across 8 bases. V lost 4 bases and J lost 0; bases outside the gene matches: 4. Germline CDR1 is LGHDT and CDR2 is YNNKEL (reference sequence). There are 15 residues in the CDR3. The CDR3 loop reads CASSPRTGTNYGYTF. The CDR3 region has the DNA TGTGCCAGCAGCCCCCGGACAGGGACTAACTATGGCTACACCTTC.

The chain employs TRBV5-4 and TRBJ1-1, with D perhaps TRBD1 (6 bases). The germline CDR1 and CDR2 sequences are SGHNT and YYREEE (reference sequence). Trimming cost V 2 bases and J 0 bases, with 11 bases left between them. This CDR3 spans 15 amino acids. CDR3 sequence reads: CASSFPGQLNTEAFF. The DNA of the CDR3 is TGTGCCAGCAGCTTCCCAGGACAGTTGAACACTGAAGCTTTCTTT.

This chain links TRBV28 with TRBJ1-2, with 9 bases fitting TRBD1. The V and J ends lost 8 bases and 2 bases, in that order; junction bases with no gene match: 9. The CDR3 totals 15 residues. Per germline, CDR1 MDHEN and CDR2 SYDVKM. The CDR3 region is CASSRPGTGNYGYTF. As DNA, the CDR3 is TGTGCCAGCTCACGTCCCGGGACAGGGAACTATGGCTACACCTTC.

The CDR3, as DNA: TGTGCCAGCAGTCTCCCCGGGTACGAGCAGTACTTC. Its protein product is CASSLPGYEQYF. This chain joins TRBV12-3 or TRBV12-4 and TRBJ2-7; D ambiguous. Trimming removed 5 bases at V and 4 bases at J, with 9 bases between. This CDR3 is 12 amino acids long.

The chain employs TRBV6-1 and TRBJ1-1; 7 bases are shared with TRBD1. CDR1 is MNHNS, CDR2 SASEGT, per germline. Trimming at V came to 2 bases and at J to 4 bases, leaving 13 bases not matched to a gene. The CDR3 covers 17 residues. CDR3 in amino acids: CASSEHLGDRGPTEAFF. CDR3 in DNA: TGTGCCAGCAGTGAACACTTAGGGGATAGGGGGCCCACTGAAGCTTTCTTT.

V and J are TRBV28 and TRBJ2-7; 10 bases agree with TRBD1. The germline V gene has CDR1 MDHEN and CDR2 SYDVKM. The CDR3 consists of 15 residues. V was pared by 6 bases and J by 3 bases, with 8 bases of the junction left unmatched. The CDR3 DNA follows: TGTGCCAGCAGCTATGGACAGGGGGGCATCTACGAGCAGTACTTC. It is translated as CASSYGQGGIYEQYF. Together with reference TRBV28 and TRBJ2-7, the CDR3 gives the full variable domain: DVKVTQSSRYLVKRTGEKVFLECVQDMDHENMFWYRQDPGLGLRLIYFSYDVKMKEKGDIPEGYSVSREKKERFSLILESASTNQTSMYLCASSYGQGGIYEQYFGPGTRLTVT.

V is TRBV18 and J is TRBJ2-5; 7 bases map to TRBD2. The length of the CDR3 is 13 residues. V lost 3 bases to trimming and J lost 3 bases; unmatched junction nucleotides: 1. The germline V gene encodes CDR1 KGHSH and CDR2 LQKENI. In nucleotides, the CDR3 is TGTGCCAGCTCACCGACTAGCAAAGAGACCCAGTACTTC. This codes for CASSPTSKETQYF.

The CDR3: CASRRGGQRIETQYF. CDR3 nucleotides: TGCGCCAGCAGGAGAGGGGGTCAGAGAATCGAGACCCAGTACTTC. V is TRBV10-2 and J is TRBJ2-5, with TRBD1 as a possible D gene (6 bases). CDR3 length: 15 residues. The V end lost 6 bases, the J end lost 5 bases, and 19 bases lay between the germline ends. Germline CDR1 WSHSY, CDR2 SAAADI.

The chain links TRBV5-4 to TRBJ2-1; a possible D gene is TRBD2 (5 bases). CDR1 is SGHNT and CDR2 is YYREEE in the germline V gene (reference sequence). The CDR3 contains 16 residues. The V gene lost 2 bases and the J gene lost 0 bases, with 12 bases spanning the gap. This CDR3 reads CASSFKRGNSYNEQFF. DNA of the CDR3: TGTGCCAGCAGCTTTAAGCGAGGGAACTCCTACAATGAGCAGTTCTTC.

The V and J genes are TRBV5-6 and TRBJ2-7; D gene uncertain. V was trimmed by 5 bases and J by 0 bases, leaving 6 bases between them. The germline V gene encodes CDR1 SGHDT and CDR2 YYEEEE. This CDR3 region has 12 residues. The CDR3 reads CASRFSSYEQYF. CDR3 DNA: TGTGCCAGCAGGTTTAGCTCCTACGAGCAGTACTTC.

The chain has TRBV7-2 and TRBJ1-4; 7 nucleotides line up with TRBD1. The CDR3 is made up of 15 amino acids. Losses at the gene ends were 4 bases for V and 3 bases for J; bases not matched to a gene: 5. The V gene's germline CDR1 is SGHTA and CDR2 FQGNSA. CDR3 protein: CASSSYRGPNEKLFF. The CDR3, as DNA: TGTGCCAGCAGCTCCTACAGGGGACCTAATGAAAAACTGTTTTTT.

V usage is TRBV5-1 and J usage is TRBJ1-5; a weak D match, TRBD1 (6 bases). CDR3 length: 15 residues. Trimming pared 2 bases from V and 5 bases from J, leaving 14 bases between. Per germline, CDR1 SGHRS and CDR2 YFSETQ. Here the CDR3 reads CASSLGTTADQPQHF. The DNA of the CDR3 is TGCGCCAGCAGCTTAGGGACAACGGCGGATCAGCCCCAGCATTTT.

The rearrangement joins TRBV10-2 to TRBJ1-5; 12 bases map to TRBD1. The length of the CDR3 is 16 residues. In germline, CDR1 is WSHSY, CDR2 SAAADI. V dropped 4 bases and J dropped 3; count of bases not matched to a gene: 4. The CDR3 reads CASSAWDRGLNQPQHF. In DNA, the CDR3 is TGCGCCAGCAGTGCTTGGGACAGGGGGCTCAATCAGCCCCAGCATTTT.

The chain is built from TRBV6-1 and TRBJ1-5; unclear D gene. CDR1 and CDR2 (germline): MNHNS, SASEGT. This CDR3 has 12 residues. With 2 bases removed from V and 9 bases from J, the gap between germline ends came to 8 bases. This CDR3 reads CASSENLRPQHF. The CDR3 nucleotides read TGTGCCAGCAGTGAAAACCTTAGGCCCCAGCATTTT.

V gene TRBV7-2 combines with J gene TRBJ2-6; D is unclear. Trimming took off 6 bases at V and 0 bases at J, with 6 bases between the two ends. Per germline, CDR1 SGHTA and CDR2 FQGNSA. CDR3 size: 14 residues. DNA of the CDR3: TGTGCCAGCAGACTAAGCTCTGGGGCCAACGTCCTGACTTTC. Protein sequence: CASRLSSGANVLTF. The complete variable domain, with remaining parts taken from reference TRBV7-2 and TRBJ2-6, reads GAGVSQSPSNKVTEKGKDVELRCDPISGHTALYWYRQSLGQGLEFLIYFQGNSAPDKSGLPSDRFSAERTGGSVSTLTIQRTQQEDSAVYLCASRLSSGANVLTFGAGSRLTVL.

The chain couples TRBV25-1 to TRBJ1-2; weak D call: TRBD1 (6 bases). This CDR3 has 15 residues. V was shortened by 5 bases and J by 3 bases, with 16 bases between the two germline ends. CDR1 and CDR2 (germline): MGHDK, SYGVNS. The CDR3 sequence: CASSSTGKGDYGYTF. CDR3 nucleotides: TGTGCCAGCAGTTCTACGGGGAAGGGGGACTATGGCTACACCTTC.

The chain carries TRBV5-5 and TRBJ2-3, with TRBD2 identical over 8 bases. V dropped 4 bases and J dropped 5; count of bases not matched to a gene: 9. There are 15 residues in the CDR3. Germline CDR1 is SGHKS and CDR2 is YYEKEE (reference sequence). The CDR3 sequence is CASSHQTSVKDTQYF. CDR3 in DNA: TGTGCCAGCAGCCATCAGACTAGCGTTAAAGATACGCAGTATTTT.

This chain connects TRBV7-6 to TRBJ2-7; 13 bases map to TRBD2. Germline loops: CDR1 SGHVS, CDR2 FNYEAQ. The CDR3 runs 16 residues. Unmatched junction bases numbered 13, after V lost 8 bases and J lost 6 bases. DNA for the CDR3: TGTGCCAGCTCACTAGCGGGGGGGCTAGCGGGGGCCGAGCAGTACTTC. Protein product: CASSLAGGLAGAEQYF.

The V gene is TRBV2, the J gene TRBJ1-1, with 7 bases identical to TRBD1. CDR1 is SNHLY and CDR2 is FYNNEI in the germline V gene. V dropped 4 bases and J dropped 6; count of bases not matched to a gene: 8. This CDR3 contains 14 residues. The CDR3 is CASSGRQGGAEAFF. For the CDR3, the DNA is TGTGCCAGCAGTGGGCGACAGGGCGGCGCTGAAGCTTTCTTT.